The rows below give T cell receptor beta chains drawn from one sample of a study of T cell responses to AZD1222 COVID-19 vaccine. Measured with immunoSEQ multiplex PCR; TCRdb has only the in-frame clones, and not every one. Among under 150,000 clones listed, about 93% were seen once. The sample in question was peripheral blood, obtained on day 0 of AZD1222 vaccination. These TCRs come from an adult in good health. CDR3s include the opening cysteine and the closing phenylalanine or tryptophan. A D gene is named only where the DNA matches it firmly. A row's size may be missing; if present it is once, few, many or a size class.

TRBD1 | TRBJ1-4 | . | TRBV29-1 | TGCAGCGCTGGGACAGGGGGTGAAAAACTGTTTTTT | CSAGTGGEKLFF
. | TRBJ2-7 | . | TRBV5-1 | TGCGCCAGCAGCTTACGAGGGGGGCCTTACTTC | CASSLRGGPYF
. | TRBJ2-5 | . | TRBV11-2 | TGTGCCAGCAGCCAAGCAGAGACCCAGTACTTC | CASSQAETQYF
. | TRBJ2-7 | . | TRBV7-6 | TGTGCCAGCAGCTTAGCCTACTCAGAACCGGGTAGGCGCCTAGACTACGAGCAGTACTTC | CASSLAYSEPGRRLDYEQYF
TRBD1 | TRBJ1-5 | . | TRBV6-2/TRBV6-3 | TGTGCCAGCAGTTACTCGAGAAGGGGACAGCACAATCAGCCCCAGCATTTT | CASSYSRRGQHNQPQHF
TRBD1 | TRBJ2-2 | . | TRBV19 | TGTGCCAGTAGTACCACAATTACAGGGGTCTCCGGGGAGCTGTTTTTT | CASSTTITGVSGELFF
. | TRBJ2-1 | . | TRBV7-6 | TGTGCCAGCAGCTTAGGATCAATTGAGCAGTTCTTC | CASSLGSIEQFF
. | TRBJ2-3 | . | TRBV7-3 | TGTGCCAGCAGCGGGACCCCCGGCGATACGCAGTATTTT | CASSGTPGDTQYF
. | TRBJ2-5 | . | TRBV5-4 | TGTGCCAGCAGCCCCGGGGCGGATCAAGAGACCCAGTACTTC | CASSPGADQETQYF
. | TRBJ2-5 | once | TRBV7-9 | TGTGCCAGCAGCCCGGCGGCAATCGAGACCCAGTACTTC | CASSPAAIETQYF
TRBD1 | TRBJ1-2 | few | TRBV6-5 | TGTGCCAGCAGTTTTCAGGGGGACTATGGCTACACCTTC | CASSFQGDYGYTF
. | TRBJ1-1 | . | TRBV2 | TGTGCCAGCAGTGTGTCAGGGACACGGAACACTGAAGCTTTCTTT | CASSVSGTRNTEAFF
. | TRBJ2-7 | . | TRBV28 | TGTGCCAGCAGTTTGCTTACGGGAGTCTACGAGCAGTACTTC | CASSLLTGVYEQYF
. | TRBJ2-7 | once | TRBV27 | TGTGCCAGCAGTTTACTGGGGAACAGCGGGCAGTACTTC | CASSLLGNSGQYF
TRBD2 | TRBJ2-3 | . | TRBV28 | TGTGCCAGCAGTACAGGGACTAGCGGGCTCCACACAGATACGCAGTATTTT | CASSTGTSGLHTDTQYF
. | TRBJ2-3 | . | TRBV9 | TGTGCCAGCAGCGTAGGGGCAGGGATACAAGATACGCAGTATTTT | CASSVGAGIQDTQYF
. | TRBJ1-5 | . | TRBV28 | TGTGCCAGCAGTTTGTTTTTTGGTGGTGGCAATCAGCCCCAGCATTTT | CASSLFFGGGNQPQHF
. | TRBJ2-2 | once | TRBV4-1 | TGCGCCAGCAGCCAGTACGGGGAGCTGTTTTTT | CASSQYGELFF
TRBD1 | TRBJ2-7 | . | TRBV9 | TGTGCCAGCAGCCCAGGACAGGCACCCGACGAGCAGTACTTC | CASSPGQAPDEQYF
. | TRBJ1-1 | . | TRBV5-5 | TGTGCCAGCAGCTTGCTGGTTACGACTGAAGCTTTCTTT | CASSLLVTTEAFF
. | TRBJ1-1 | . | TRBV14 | TGTGCCAGCAGCCAAGAACTGAACACTGAAGCTTTCTTT | CASSQELNTEAFF
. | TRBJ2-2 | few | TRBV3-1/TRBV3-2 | TGTGCCAGCAGCCGTGGGGGGAACACCGGGGAGCTGTTTTTT | CASSRGGNTGELFF
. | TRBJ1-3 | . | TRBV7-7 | TGTGCTAGCAGCTTAGCGCGCGTGGGAGACAAGAGGGGAAACACCATATATTTT | CASSLARVGDKRGNTIYF
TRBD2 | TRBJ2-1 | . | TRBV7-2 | TGTGCCAGCAGCTGGGGACTAGCGGGAGCGAATGAGCAGTTCTTC | CASSWGLAGANEQFF
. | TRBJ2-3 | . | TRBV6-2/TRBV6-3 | TGTGCCAGCAGTTCCGGGACTTCTAGCACAGATACGCAGTATTTT | CASSSGTSSTDTQYF
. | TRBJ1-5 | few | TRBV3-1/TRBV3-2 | TGTGCCAGCAGCCAAGACCCCGCCGGGATCAGCCCCCAGCATTTT | CASSQDPAGISPQHF
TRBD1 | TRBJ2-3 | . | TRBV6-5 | TGTGCCAGCAGTCCCGGGACAGGTAACACAGATACGCAGTATTTT | CASSPGTGNTDTQYF
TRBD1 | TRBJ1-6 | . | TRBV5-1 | TGCGCCAGCAGCTTGGTGGGGGACAGGGGTGCACCCCTCCACTTT | CASSLVGDRGAPLHF
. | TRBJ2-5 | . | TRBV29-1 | TGCAGCGTAGCAATACTGGGGACCCCGCAAGAGACCCAGTACTTC | CSVAILGTPQETQYF
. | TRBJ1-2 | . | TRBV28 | TGTGCCAGCAGACTCGGGACAATTAACTATGGCTACACCTTC | CASRLGTINYGYTF
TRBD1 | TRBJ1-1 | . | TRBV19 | TGTGCCAGTAGAGACAGGGGTCGGAACACTGAAGCTTTCTTT | CASRDRGRNTEAFF
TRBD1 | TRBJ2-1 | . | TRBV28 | TGTGCCAGCAGACAGGGGGTGATCTACAATGAGCAGTTCTTC | CASRQGVIYNEQFF
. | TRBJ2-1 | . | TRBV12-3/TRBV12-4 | TGTGCCAGCAGTTTAGGGGGGGAGCAGTTCTTC | CASSLGGEQFF
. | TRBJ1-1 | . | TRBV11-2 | TGTGCCAGCAGCTCGGACGTGAACACTGAAGCTTTCTTT | CASSSDVNTEAFF
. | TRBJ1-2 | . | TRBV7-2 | TGTGCCAGCAGCCCATGGACAGAAGACTATGGCTACACCTTC | CASSPWTEDYGYTF
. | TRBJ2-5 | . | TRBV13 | TGTGCCAGCAGCTTCCGTGGCAGACAAGAGACCCAGTACTTC | CASSFRGRQETQYF
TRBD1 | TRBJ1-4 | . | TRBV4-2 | TGTGCCAGCAGCCGGCCCGGGACAGGGATAGAAAAACTGTTTTTT | CASSRPGTGIEKLFF
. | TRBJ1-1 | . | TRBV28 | TGTGCCAGCACCAGTGCGACAAAAGCTTTCTTT | CASTSATKAFF
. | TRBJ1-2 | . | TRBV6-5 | TGTGCCAGCAGTCGGACGGCAGTCACGAATGGCTACACCTTC | CASSRTAVTNGYTF
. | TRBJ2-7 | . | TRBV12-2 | TGTGCAAGTCGCCAACCCCCGGACAGGGGTTCGGACGAGCAGTACTTC | CASRQPPDRGSDEQYF
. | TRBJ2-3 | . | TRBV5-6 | TGTGCCAGCAGCACGATACAGAGAAGCACAGATACGCAGTATTTT | CASSTIQRSTDTQYF
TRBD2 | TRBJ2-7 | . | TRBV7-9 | TGTGCCAGCAGCTTAACTAGCGGGAGCTCCTACGAGCAGTACTTC | CASSLTSGSSYEQYF
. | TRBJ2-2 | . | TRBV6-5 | TGTGCCAGCAGTTACGATCCCACCGGGGAGCTGTTTTTT | CASSYDPTGELFF
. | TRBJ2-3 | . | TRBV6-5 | TGTGCCAGCTCCAGCACAGATACGCAGTATTTT | CASSSTDTQYF
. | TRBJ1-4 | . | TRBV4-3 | TGCGCCAGCAGCCCCCAGGCGGGGGCTAATGAAAAACTGTTTTTT | CASSPQAGANEKLFF
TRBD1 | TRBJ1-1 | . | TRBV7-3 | TGTGCCAGCAGCCCTACCACAGGGGGCACTGAAGCTTTCTTT | CASSPTTGGTEAFF
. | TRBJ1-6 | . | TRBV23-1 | TGCGCCAGCACCGTAGGGGATAAGGATAATTCACCCCTCCACTTT | CASTVGDKDNSPLHF
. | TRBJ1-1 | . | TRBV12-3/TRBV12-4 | TGTGCCAGCAGTTTAGTAGGTAGCACTGAAGCTTTCTTT | CASSLVGSTEAFF
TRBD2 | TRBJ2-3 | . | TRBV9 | TGTGCCAGCAGCGAGGCCCATAGCGGGGGGGCCCCCACAGATACGCAGTATTTT | CASSEAHSGGAPTDTQYF
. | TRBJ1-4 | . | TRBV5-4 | TGTGCCAGCAGCTTGGGGGACTCGGAGGTGAATGAAAAACTGTTTTTT | CASSLGDSEVNEKLFF
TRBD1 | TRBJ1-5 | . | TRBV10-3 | TGTGCCATCAGAGGACAGGGGTTGGGTCAGCCCCAGCATTTT | CAIRGQGLGQPQHF
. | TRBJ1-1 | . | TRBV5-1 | TGCGCCAGCAGGCCCCACGTGGGTACTGAAGCTTTCTTT | CASRPHVGTEAFF
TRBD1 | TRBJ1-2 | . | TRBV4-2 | TGTGCCAGCAGCCAAGATTGGGTAGGGGGCCCTAACTATGGCTACACCTTC | CASSQDWVGGPNYGYTF
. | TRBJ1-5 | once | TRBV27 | TGTGCCAGCAGTTGGATAGGGAGCAATCAGCCCCAGCATTTT | CASSWIGSNQPQHF
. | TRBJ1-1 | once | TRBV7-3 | TGTGCCAGCAGCTTCTCTACGGGTTCAACTGAAGCTTTCTTT | CASSFSTGSTEAFF
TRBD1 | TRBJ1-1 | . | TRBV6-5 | TGTGCCAGCAGTTACGCCCGGGACAGACAGAACACTGAAGCTTTCTTT | CASSYARDRQNTEAFF
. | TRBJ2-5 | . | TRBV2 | TGTGCCAGCAGTGAAGCTTGGTGGGAGACCCAGTACTTC | CASSEAWWETQYF
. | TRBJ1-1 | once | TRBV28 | TGTGCCAGCAGTTCCCCGACTCTGGGAGGCGCTGAAGCTTTCTTT | CASSSPTLGGAEAFF
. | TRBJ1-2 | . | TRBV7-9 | TGTGCCAGCAGCACAACGGGGGCGCACGGCTATGGCTACACCTTC | CASSTTGAHGYGYTF